The 13 T cell receptor beta chains listed next were all sequenced from one sample in a study of read filtering for tumor transcriptome and immune sequencing. From approximately 430 ng of RNA, a library with molecular barcoded alpha/delta and beta/gamma adaptors was made. Via MiXCR, TCRdb re-called the reads, giving one row per CDR3 protein. The table records about 14,000 distinct CDR3 sequences, around 21% of them present only once. The sample taken for sequencing was a population of CD138-negative cells sorted from bone marrow. Receptor source: a donor aged 40 or over with multiple myeloma.

This chain links TRBV12-3 or TRBV12-4 with TRBJ1-1; D might be TRBD1 (5 bases). The CDR3 loop spans 13 amino acids. Trimming cost V 5 bases and J 3 bases, with 10 bases left between them. CDR3: CASSGRRDTEAFF. CDR3 nucleotides: TGTGCCAGCAGTGGACGCAGGGACACTGAAGCTTTCTTT.

With regard to this clonotype: A much larger clone sits a single nucleotide away, making a read error possible. This chain links TRBV5-4 with TRBJ2-1; D is uncertain. The CDR3 totals 15 residues. The germline CDR1 and CDR2 sequences are SGHNT and YYREEE (reference sequence). CDR3 in amino acids: CASSLEMGHYNDQFF. CDR3 in DNA: TGTGCCAGCAGCTTGGAAATGGGCCATTACAATGATCAGTTCTTC.

This clonotype was found a few times. The gene calls are TRBV12-3 or TRBV12-4 and TRBJ2-2; D gene unclear. The V end was cut by 6 bases, the J end by 0 bases, with 14 bases between. The CDR3 covers 16 residues. The CDR3 sequence: CASSRRLGANTGELFF. The CDR3 nucleotides are TGTGCCAGCAGCCGCAGGTTAGGCGCGAACACCGGGGAGCTGTTTTTT.

The chain carries TRBV10-3 and TRBJ2-1, with TRBD2 matching over 7 bases. V shed 3 bases, J shed 9 bases, and the junction held 5 bases outside the gene matches. The CDR3 sequence is 13 residues long. CDR1 is ENHRY and CDR2 is SYGVKD in the germline V gene. CDR3 residues: CAISEIAGSEQFF. The CDR3 DNA follows: TGTGCCATCAGTGAAATAGCGGGTTCTGAGCAGTTCTTC.

This clonotype was observed a few times. The V call is TRBV29-1, the J call TRBJ1-2; no clear D. The CDR3 totals 16 residues. The germline V gene encodes CDR1 SQVTM and CDR2 ANQGSEA. The V gene lost 1 base and the J gene lost 2 bases, with 17 bases spanning the gap. The CDR3 nucleotides are TGCAGCGTTGAAGCCAGGCCGGACGTAGGAAACTATGGCTACACCTTC. Translating gives CSVEARPDVGNYGYTF.

This clonotype was observed at least ten times. This chain connects TRBV7-9 to TRBJ2-1, with TRBD2 matching 8 bases. CDR3 length: 15 amino acids. CDR1 is SEHNR, CDR2 FQNEAQ, per germline (reference sequence). The junction had 2 bases not matched to a gene; V was cut back by 4 bases and J by 0 bases. CDR3 residues: CASSSSGGSYNEQFF. The CDR3 nucleotides read TGTGCCAGCAGCTCCAGCGGGGGCTCCTACAATGAGCAGTTCTTC.

This clonotype has a count of ten or more. V gene TRBV7-2 combines with J gene TRBJ2-7, with D perhaps being TRBD1 or TRBD2 (5 bases each). V was cut by 4 bases and J by 4 bases, with 17 bases left in between. The CDR3 is made up of 15 amino acids. Germline CDR1 and CDR2: SGHTA and FQGNSA. The CDR3 DNA reads TGTGCCAGCAGCTCGAGGGGCCCAGGACCTTACGAGCAGTACTTC. This sequence encodes CASSSRGPGPYEQYF.

This clonotype was counted at least ten times. The V and J genes are TRBV12-3 or TRBV12-4 and TRBJ2-2; D not certain. This CDR3 region has 13 residues. Trimming cost V 6 bases and J 6 bases, with 11 bases left between them. CDR3 in amino acids: CASRNSEAGELFF. The CDR3 region has the DNA TGTGCCAGCAGAAATTCGGAAGCCGGGGAGCTGTTTTTT.

Ten or more counts support this clonotype. The chain carries TRBV6-6 and TRBJ1-4; D possibly corresponds to TRBD1 (6 bases). The V end lost 2 bases, the J end lost 8 bases, and 9 bases lay between the germline ends. The germline V gene has CDR1 MNHNY and CDR2 SVGAGI (reference sequence). The CDR3 extends over 13 amino acids. This chain's CDR3 is CASSYRGEEKLFF. The CDR3, as DNA: TGTGCCAGCAGTTACAGGGGGGAAGAAAAACTGTTTTTT.

This chain links TRBV10-3 with TRBJ1-2; D ambiguous. V lost 4 bases to trimming and J lost 4 bases, with 22 bases between them. The CDR3 loop spans 17 amino acids. Germline CDR1 ENHRY, CDR2 SYGVKD. The CDR3 sequence: CAISGDGSDQIFYGYTF. CDR3 nucleotide sequence: TGTGCCATCAGTGGCGATGGGTCGGACCAAATCTTCTATGGCTACACCTTC.

This clonotype was detected many times. This chain links TRBV12-3 or TRBV12-4 with TRBJ1-6, with a weak D call TRBD1 (5 bases). V lost 6 bases and J lost 5, with 5 bases in between. The CDR3 length is 12 residues. The CDR3 region is CASSRDNSPLHF. The CDR3 DNA reads as TGTGCCAGCAGCAGGGATAATTCACCCCTCCACTTT.

This clonotype was counted between two and nine times. The chain employs TRBV5-1 and TRBJ2-7; 7 bases are shared with TRBD1. The CDR3 covers 14 residues. Trimming cost V 4 bases and J 1 base; bases outside gene matches: 5. From germline, CDR1 is SGHRS and CDR2 YFSETQ. CDR3 residues: CASSPRQGSYEQYF. In nucleotides, the CDR3 is TGCGCCAGCAGCCCCCGACAGGGATCCTACGAGCAGTACTTC.

Note on this clonotype: Its ends do not fully match the called genes, so a read error is possible. The chain recombines TRBV29-1 with TRBJ2-7; possible D gene TRBD2, 6 bases. Germline V lookup: CDR1 SQVTM, CDR2 ANQGSEA. The CDR3 spans 12 residues. The CDR3 is CCVRGSTYEQYF. Written as DNA, the CDR3 is TGTTGCGTCCGGGGGTCAACCTACGAGCAGTACTTC.